These 15 T cell receptor beta chains were all obtained from the same sample, sequenced in a study of shared T cell receptors in the human thymus. Generated by immunoSEQ multiplex PCR, the TCRdb table keeps only in-frame clones and is missing some. The sample consists of about 660,000 clones, approximately 90% of them appearing once. These records were also assigned to another study, of human thymus T cells.

The sequenced sample was thymocytes. The origin of the receptors is a boy under two years old with a congenital heart defect.

This clone has just one count. This sequence joins TRBV5-1 and TRBJ2-2, with D possibly TRBD1 on 5 matching bases. The germline CDR1 and CDR2 sequences are SGHRS and YFSETQ. The CDR3 is 17 amino acids. Deletions cut 5 bases from V and 0 bases from J, with 17 bases between. Here the CDR3 DNA reads TGCGCCAGCAGTTTTGGAAAGGGGTCCCCGAACACCGGGGAGCTGTTTTTT. Translating it yields CASSFGKGSPNTGELFF.

The V and J genes are TRBV11-3 and TRBJ1-3; D call uncertain. This CDR3 is built from 14 residues. Germline V gene lookup returns CDR1 SGHNT and CDR2 YENEEA. V was cut by 1 base and J by 0 bases, with 4 bases left in between. The DNA of the CDR3 is TGTGCCAGCAGCTTAGTACACTCTGGAAACACCATATATTTT. Translation gives CASSLVHSGNTIYF.

The chain is built from TRBV30 and TRBJ2-7, with 11 bases that match TRBD1. Per the germline V gene, CDR1 is GTSNPN and CDR2 is SVGIG (reference sequence). Germline trimming cut 3 bases from V and 5 bases from J; bases unmatched to any gene: 9. This CDR3 has 15 residues. CDR3 sequence: CAWSDGQGAYHEQYF. CDR3 bases: TGTGCCTGGAGCGACGGACAGGGGGCCTACCACGAGCAGTACTTC.

This clone was detected only once. The V call is TRBV5-1, the J call TRBJ2-3; possible D gene TRBD1, 6 bases. Between the trimmed V and J ends, which lost 1 base and 2 bases, there was a span of 14 bases. Per germline, CDR1 SGHRS and CDR2 YFSETQ. CDR3 size: 16 residues. DNA for the CDR3: TGCGCCAGCAGCTTGCTCAGGGGTTGGGACACAGATACGCAGTATTTT. It translates to CASSLLRGWDTDTQYF.

The chain employs TRBV29-1 and TRBJ2-3; the match to TRBD2 covers 13 bases. The V gene's germline CDR1 is SQVTM and CDR2 ANQGSEA. V gave up 5 bases and J gave up 4 bases; unmatched junction bases: 3. CDR3 length: 14 residues. The CDR3 bases are TGCAGCGTTAGGACTAGCGGGAGCTCAGATACGCAGTATTTT. This gives the protein CSVRTSGSSDTQYF.

J is TRBJ1-5 and V is TRBV6-1; 11 nucleotides agree with TRBD1. Trimming at V came to 7 bases and at J to 4 bases, leaving 6 bases not matched to a gene. The CDR3 extends over 15 amino acids. Germline V gives CDR1 MNHNS, CDR2 SASEGT. CDR3 protein: CASIEGQGANQPQHF. CDR3 coding DNA: TGTGCCAGCATCGAAGGACAGGGGGCTAATCAGCCCCAGCATTTT.

The chain employs TRBV10-1 and TRBJ2-1; D remains ambiguous. The germline gives CDR1 WNHNN, CDR2 SYGVQD (reference sequence). V lost 2 bases to trimming and J lost 7 bases, with 12 bases between them. The CDR3 length is 14 residues. CDR3 protein: CASSESPGRNEQFF. The DNA of the CDR3 is TGCGCCAGCAGTGAGAGTCCAGGTCGGAATGAGCAGTTCTTC.

The chain couples TRBV25-1 to TRBJ2-3; TRBD2 agrees at 7 bases. The CDR3 runs 15 residues. Unmatched junction bases numbered 7, after V lost 6 bases and J lost 1 base. Per germline, CDR1 MGHDK and CDR2 SYGVNS. The CDR3 nucleotides read TGTGCCAGCAGCAAACTTAGCGGGCGCACAGATACGCAGTATTTT. Translated, it gives CASSKLSGRTDTQYF.

This chain links TRBV4-3 with TRBJ2-1; a weak D match, TRBD1 (7 bases). Trimming removed 0 bases at V and 4 bases at J, with 10 bases between. This CDR3 spans 15 amino acids. The V gene's germline CDR1 is LGHNA and CDR2 YSLEER. The CDR3 DNA reads TGCGCCAGCAGCCAAGAGGCGGGACAGTACAATGAGCAGTTCTTC. Its protein is CASSQEAGQYNEQFF.

This chain uses TRBV4-1 with TRBJ2-7; TRBD1 matches 8 bases. CDR1 is MGHRA and CDR2 is YSYEKL in the germline V gene. With V trimmed by 0 bases and J by 2 bases, 9 bases remained unmatched. This CDR3 comprises 17 residues. The CDR3 loop reads CASSQDSGQGVAYEQYF. The DNA of the CDR3 is TGCGCCAGCAGCCAAGACTCCGGACAGGGAGTGGCCTACGAGCAGTACTTC.

The chain is built from TRBV27 and TRBJ2-2, with 8 nucleotides matching TRBD1. The V and J ends lost 6 bases and 0 bases, in that order; junction bases with no gene match: 6. The germline V gene has CDR1 MNHEY and CDR2 SMNVEV (reference sequence). CDR3 length: 16 amino acids. The CDR3 region is CASSPDRAANTGELFF. The CDR3 DNA reads TGTGCCAGCAGCCCGGACAGGGCCGCGAACACCGGGGAGCTGTTTTTT.

This clone is a singleton in its sample. The chain couples TRBV29-1 to TRBJ2-1, with 10 bases identical to TRBD2. CDR1 SQVTM and CDR2 ANQGSEA come from the germline V gene. This CDR3 comprises 12 residues. V dropped 7 bases and J dropped 10; count of bases not matched to a gene: 7. CDR3 nucleotides: TGCAGCGCCCTAGCGGGAGTGCAAGAGCAGTTCTTC. It translates to CSALAGVQEQFF.

A note on this clone: The junction shows a germline mismatch at one end, possibly a read error. This chain links TRBV4-3 with TRBJ1-1; the D gene is possibly TRBD1 (5 bases). The CDR3 is 12 amino acids. In germline, CDR1 is LGHNA, CDR2 YSLEER. CDR3 sequence: CASRQGSTEAFF. As DNA, the CDR3 is TGCGCCAGCCGCCAGGGCAGCACTGAAGCTTTCTTT.

The chain has TRBV18 and TRBJ2-1, with TRBD2 matching 8 bases. The CDR3 length is 15 residues. J lost 5 bases, V lost 3 bases, and 6 bases had no gene match. Looked up from germline, CDR1 is KGHSH and CDR2 is LQKENI. The DNA of the CDR3 is TGTGCCAGCTCACCGCCGAGCGGGAGAAACAATGAGCAGTTCTTC. Protein product: CASSPPSGRNNEQFF.

This chain links TRBV29-1 with TRBJ2-7; D is perhaps TRBD2 (6 bases). This CDR3 has 14 amino acids. CDR1 and CDR2 (germline): SQVTM, ANQGSEA. The V and J ends lost 1 base and 4 bases respectively, with 14 bases between them. The CDR3 region has the DNA TGCAGCGTTGAAGGGGGAGGTGCGGGTTACGAGCAGTACTTC. Protein sequence: CSVEGGGAGYEQYF.